The 24 T cell receptor beta chains below come from one sample, sequenced in a study of neurological immune-mediated disorders. One entry per CDR3 protein, called by TCRdb with MiXCR from the 5' RACE reads. Among 25,000 to 30,000 distinct CDR3 sequences listed, 6.6% were seen once. Material: PBMCs. The origin of the receptors is a woman aged 50 to 60 in good health.

This clonotype was seen many times. This chain connects TRBV29-1 to TRBJ2-1, with D hard to call. Trimming removed 4 bases from V and 0 bases from J, with 10 bases in between. CDR3 length: 14 residues. Germline CDR1 is SQVTM and CDR2 is ANQGSEA. The CDR3 here is CSVVPQSSYNEQFF. CDR3 coding DNA: TGCAGCGTTGTTCCCCAGAGCTCCTACAATGAGCAGTTCTTC.

This clonotype was detected ten times or more. The V and J genes are TRBV7-9 and TRBJ1-2; D ambiguous. V lost 6 bases and J 5 bases, leaving 10 bases between the germline ends. This CDR3 has 12 residues. Germline V lookup: CDR1 SEHNR, CDR2 FQNEAQ (reference sequence). This chain's CDR3 is CASSPDGYGYTF. The CDR3 nucleotides read TGTGCCAGCAGTCCGGACGGATATGGCTACACCTTC.

The table lists this clonotype with many counts. Here the CDR3 DNA reads TGTGCCAGCCGCCGAGCAGGGACTGGAAACACCATATATTTT. It encodes CASRRAGTGNTIYF. The J gene is TRBJ1-3, the V gene TRBV27; weak D call: TRBD1 (5 bases). V lost 8 bases and J 2 bases, leaving 13 bases between the germline ends. The CDR3 consists of 14 residues. Per germline, CDR1 MNHEY and CDR2 SMNVEV (reference sequence).

This clonotype was seen repeatedly, ten times or more. The chain recombines TRBV29-1 with TRBJ2-2; 8 nucleotides line up with TRBD1. This CDR3 comprises 15 residues. The germline V gene has CDR1 SQVTM and CDR2 ANQGSEA. Trimming took 7 bases from V and 7 from J; bases not matched to a gene: 14. The DNA for the CDR3 is TGCAGCGCCATCGCCGGGACAGGTTTAGGCGGGGAGCTGTTTTTT. Amino acid sequence: CSAIAGTGLGGELFF.

This clonotype was observed many times. The chain uses TRBV20-1 and TRBJ2-2; TRBD1 agrees at 7 bases. The CDR3 extends over 14 amino acids. CDR1 is DFQATT and CDR2 is SNEGSKA in the germline V gene (reference sequence). The V and J ends lost 3 bases and 7 bases, in that order; junction bases with no gene match: 8. The CDR3 DNA sequence: TGCAGTGCTAGCCCGACAGGGTGGGGCGGGGAGCTGTTTTTT. This sequence encodes CSASPTGWGGELFF.

This clonotype came up many times. The V and J genes are TRBV5-6 and TRBJ2-7; either TRBD1 or TRBD2 may supply D (5 bases each). Between the trimmed V and J ends, which lost 3 bases and 3 bases, there was a span of 10 bases. Looked up from germline, CDR1 is SGHDT and CDR2 is YYEEEE. The CDR3 totals 13 residues. In nucleotides, the CDR3 is TGTGCCAGCAGCTCCGGGGACGGCTACGAGCAGTACTTC. Protein sequence: CASSSGDGYEQYF.

This clonotype was counted at least ten times. This chain joins TRBV7-3 and TRBJ2-2; 10 bases match TRBD1. The ends lost 2 bases at V and 4 bases at J; junction bases unmatched: 7. Germline V CDR1 and CDR2: SGHTA, FQGTGA. This CDR3 is built from 17 residues. The CDR3, as DNA: TGTGCCAGCAGCTTATTGTTGGGACAGGGGCTCACCGGGGAGCTGTTTTTT. It specifies CASSLLLGQGLTGELFF.

This clonotype was recorded many times. J is TRBJ2-3 and V is TRBV4-2, with 7 bases that match TRBD1. The CDR3 loop spans 16 amino acids. Germline CDR1 LGHNA, CDR2 YNFKEQ. V gave up 2 bases and J gave up 1 base; unmatched junction bases: 6. CDR3 region: CASSQLGQAGTDTQYF. Written as DNA, the CDR3 is TGTGCCAGCAGCCAATTAGGACAGGCGGGCACAGATACGCAGTATTTT.

This clonotype was counted at least ten times. The chain carries TRBV15 and TRBJ2-7; 16 bases are shared with TRBD2. This CDR3 has 16 amino acids. Germline CDR1 is LNHNV and CDR2 is YYDKDF (reference sequence). V dropped 3 bases and J dropped 5; count of bases not matched to a gene: 4. The chain's CDR3 is CATSRGLAGGPDEQYF. The DNA of the CDR3 is TGTGCCACCAGCAGGGGACTAGCGGGAGGGCCGGACGAGCAGTACTTC.

This clonotype was detected many times. The V call is TRBV3-1, the J call TRBJ1-5; D gene uncertain. This CDR3 is 14 amino acids long. The germline V gene encodes CDR1 LGHDT and CDR2 YNNKEL (reference sequence). Trimming cost V 3 bases and J 1 base, with 7 bases left between them. The CDR3 DNA sequence: TGTGCCAGCAGCCACGGGAGGAGCAATCAGCCCCAGCATTTT. Translating gives CASSHGRSNQPQHF.

At least ten counts were recorded for this clonotype. The V gene is TRBV5-8, the J gene TRBJ2-1; TRBD2 matches 11 bases. CDR1 is SGHTS and CDR2 is YDEGEE in the germline V gene. The CDR3 totals 15 residues. V lost 7 bases and J lost 6; bases outside the gene matches: 9. CDR3 DNA: TGTGCCAGCTTCCGGACTAGCGGGCCCCTCAATGAGCAGTTCTTC. Residues: CASFRTSGPLNEQFF.

This clonotype was observed many times. The chain joins TRBV7-2 to TRBJ2-4; D is uncertain. CDR1 and CDR2 (germline): SGHTA, FQGNSA. Trimming stripped 6 bases from V and 3 bases from J, with 12 bases between. The CDR3 is 14 residues long. The CDR3, as DNA: TGTGCCAGCAGTTCACAGATCCGCAAAAACATTCAGTACTTC. It encodes CASSSQIRKNIQYF. The variable domain in full, with the rest retrieved from reference TRBV7-2 and TRBJ2-4, is GAGVSQSPSNKVTEKGKDVELRCDPISGHTALYWYRQSLGQGLEFLIYFQGNSAPDKSGLPSDRFSAERTGGSVSTLTIQRTQQEDSAVYLCASSSQIRKNIQYFGAGTRLSVL.

Points on this clonotype: The junction shows a germline mismatch at one end, possibly a read error. J is TRBJ2-1 and V is TRBV20-1; 8 bases agree with TRBD2. The CDR3 totals 16 residues. From germline, CDR1 is DFQATT and CDR2 SNEGSKA (reference sequence). CDR3 nucleotides: TGCAGTGTTAGAGGGGAGACTAGCGAAGCCTATAATGAGCAGTTCTTC. This codes for CSVRGETSEAYNEQFF.

This clonotype was recorded at least ten times. CDR3 sequence (DNA): TGTGCCATCAGTCTGACTAGCAGGACCGGGGAGCTGTTTTTT. This encodes CAISLTSRTGELFF. The V call is TRBV10-3, the J call TRBJ2-2; 7 bases are shared with TRBD2. CDR1 and CDR2 (germline): ENHRY, SYGVKD. Losses at the gene ends were 5 bases for V and 5 bases for J; bases not matched to a gene: 5. The CDR3 consists of 14 residues.

The table lists this clonotype with many counts. The gene calls are TRBV7-6 and TRBJ2-7, with D maybe TRBD2 (5 bases). CDR1 and CDR2 (germline): SGHVS, FNYEAQ. The V end was cut by 9 bases, the J end by 5 bases, with 14 bases between. The CDR3 spans 12 residues. CDR3 coding DNA: TGTGCCAGTTCGGGTCTAGCTAACGAGCAGTACTTC. This codes for CASSGLANEQYF.

The table lists this clonotype with many counts. The genes are TRBV3-1 and TRBJ2-7, with TRBD1 identical over 7 bases. J lost 3 bases, V lost 4 bases, and 9 bases had no gene match. Germline V CDR1 and CDR2: LGHDT, YNNKEL (reference sequence). The CDR3 spans 15 residues. The CDR3 here is CASSLRWDRFYEQYF. The CDR3 coding sequence is TGTGCCAGCAGCCTAAGATGGGACAGATTCTACGAGCAGTACTTC.

At least ten counts were recorded for this clonotype. The rearrangement joins TRBV27 to TRBJ2-2, with D hard to call. The germline gives CDR1 MNHEY, CDR2 SMNVEV (reference sequence). The CDR3 sequence is 13 residues long. With 8 bases removed from V and 4 bases from J, the gap between germline ends came to 11 bases. The CDR3, as DNA: TGTGCCAGCTCCTTCTGGCCCACCGGGGAGCTGTTTTTT. It is translated as CASSFWPTGELFF.

This clonotype was observed at least ten times. In DNA, the CDR3 is TGTGCCAGCAGGGGGACAGTCTATGGCTACACCTTC. Translated: CASRGTVYGYTF. The gene calls are TRBV12-3 or TRBV12-4 and TRBJ1-2, with 7 nucleotides matching TRBD1. The CDR3 length is 12 residues. Trimming took 6 bases from V and 4 from J; bases not matched to a gene: 2.

This clonotype was seen ten or more times. The rearrangement links TRBV28 to TRBJ2-2; a weak D match, TRBD2 (5 bases). V gave up 5 bases and J gave up 1 base, with 11 bases separating them. Germline-derived CDR1 and CDR2 are MDHEN and SYDVKM. The CDR3 extends over 15 amino acids. The CDR3 nucleotides are TGTGCCAGCAGTGTAAGCGGAAGGAACACCGGGGAGCTGTTTTTT. Protein sequence: CASSVSGRNTGELFF.

This clonotype was observed at least ten times. The chain couples TRBV5-1 to TRBJ2-3; TRBD2 matches at 10 bases. The junction had 12 bases not matched to a gene; V was cut back by 4 bases and J by 4 bases. This CDR3 contains 17 residues. Looked up from germline, CDR1 is SGHRS and CDR2 is YFSETQ. For the CDR3, the DNA is TGCGCCAGCAGCCCCACCGCTAGCGGGAGTATAGCAGATACGCAGTATTTT. This translates into CASSPTASGSIADTQYF. Combining the CDR3 with reference TRBV5-1 and TRBJ2-3 gives the whole variable domain KAGVTQTPRYLIKTRGQQVTLSCSPISGHRSVSWYQQTPGQGLQFLFEYFSETQRNKGNFPGRFSGRQFSNSRSEMNVSTLELGDSALYLCASSPTASGSIADTQYFGPGTRLTVL.

This clonotype was detected many times. The chain has TRBV7-2 and TRBJ2-1, with 8 bases lining up with TRBD2. The germline V gene has CDR1 SGHTA and CDR2 FQGNSA. J lost 7 bases, V lost 4 bases, and 12 bases had no gene match. The CDR3 contains 16 residues. In DNA, the CDR3 is TGTGCCAGCAGCTCCCCTCGGGGGGGTCCTGATAATGAGCAGTTCTTC. As protein: CASSSPRGGPDNEQFF.

This clonotype has ten or more counts. This rearrangement joins TRBV27 to TRBJ2-7, with a tentative D call TRBD1 (6 bases). This CDR3 is 14 amino acids long. CDR1 MNHEY and CDR2 SMNVEV come from the germline V gene (reference sequence). The V end lost 5 bases, the J end lost 2 bases, and 13 bases lay between the germline ends. The CDR3, as DNA: TGTGCCAGCAGTCCCAGGGGCAGGCCCTACGAGCAGTACTTC. This sequence encodes CASSPRGRPYEQYF.

By proportion, this clonotype is medium-sized (0.01 to 0.1%). V is TRBV20-1 and J is TRBJ1-2; perhaps TRBD1 as D (5 bases). Germline loops: CDR1 DFQATT, CDR2 SNEGSKA (reference sequence). This CDR3 is 13 amino acids long. V lost 0 bases and J 6 bases, leaving 11 bases between the germline ends. CDR3 loop: CSARDQAGDGYTF. DNA of the CDR3: TGCAGTGCTAGAGATCAGGCGGGGGATGGCTACACCTTC.

This clonotype was seen repeatedly, ten times or more. The chain has TRBV5-1 and TRBJ2-3; TRBD2 agrees at 12 bases. The CDR3 is made up of 17 amino acids. After removal of 0 bases from V and 3 bases from J, the junction contained 5 bases not matched to a gene. Germline lookup yields CDR1 SGHRS and CDR2 YFSETQ. The CDR3 sequence is CASSLARLAGVTDTQYF. The CDR3 DNA is TGCGCCAGCAGCTTGGCCAGACTAGCGGGGGTTACAGATACGCAGTATTTT. Together with reference TRBV5-1 and TRBJ2-3, the CDR3 gives the full variable domain: KAGVTQTPRYLIKTRGQQVTLSCSPISGHRSVSWYQQTPGQGLQFLFEYFSETQRNKGNFPGRFSGRQFSNSRSEMNVSTLELGDSALYLCASSLARLAGVTDTQYFGPGTRLTVL.